This TCR beta chain derives from a study of tumor-infiltrating lymphocytes in oesophageal squamous cell carcinoma. MiXCR, run by TCRdb on the PCR reads, gives a single entry per CDR3 protein. The sample has fewer than 20,000 distinct CDR3 sequences; under 45% are singletons. The CDR3 is 17 residues long. J lost 7 bases, V lost 5 bases, and 10 bases had no gene match. This clonotype was observed at least ten times. The V gene is TRBV12-3 or TRBV12-4, the J gene TRBJ2-1, with TRBD2 identical over 14 bases. The TCR sequence derives from a male donor with esophageal squamous cell carcinoma. The sample consisted of esophageal tumor tissue. The CDR3 bases are TGTGCCAGCAGTCCTTGGACTAGCGGGGGGCCTGGTAATGAGCAGTTCTTC. The encoded protein is CASSPWTSGGPGNEQFF.